The 30 T cell receptor beta chains below come from one sample, sequenced in a study of blood T cell repertoires in COVID-19. This table comes from immunoSEQ multiplex PCR, and its TCRdb copy is limited to in-frame clones, with some not included. Altogether 95,000 to 110,000 clones are present, 84% being singletons, with the ten largest covering 10% to 15%. The sequenced sample was peripheral blood. The receptors derive from a human donor in a cohort sampled during active or convalescent COVID-19.

The rearrangement uses TRBV5-1 and TRBJ1-1, with D possibly TRBD1 on 6 matching bases. V lost 4 bases and J lost 3, with 16 bases in between. The CDR3 is 15 amino acids. Germline lookup yields CDR1 SGHRS and CDR2 YFSETQ. CDR3 coding DNA: TGCGCCAGCAGCCCTGGGAGGGGGGCGGACACTGAAGCTTTCTTT. It encodes CASSPGRGADTEAFF.

DNA for the CDR3: TGTGCCAGCAGCTCATACAGGACTAACCGCCAAGAGACCCAGTACTTC. Translating gives CASSSYRTNRQETQYF. The chain carries TRBV6-6 and TRBJ2-5; the D gene is possibly TRBD2 (6 bases). Germline CDR1 and CDR2: MNHNY and SVGAGI (reference sequence). The germline V and J ends were trimmed by 6 bases and 1 base, with 18 bases remaining between them. There are 16 residues in the CDR3.

This rearrangement joins TRBV18 to TRBJ2-1, with TRBD1 as a possible D gene (7 bases). The length of the CDR3 is 15 residues. Trimming stripped 4 bases from V and 5 bases from J, with 15 bases between. Germline V gene data show CDR1 as KGHSH and CDR2 as LQKENI. The CDR3 sequence is CASSRGTAMNNEQFF. Here the CDR3 DNA reads TGTGCCAGCTCACGCGGGACAGCAATGAACAATGAGCAGTTCTTC.

V and J are TRBV11-2 and TRBJ2-5, with 8 bases identical to TRBD2. V trimming: 6 bases; J trimming: 2 bases; junction bases outside the gene matches: 5. The CDR3 sequence is 14 residues long. CDR1 SGHAT and CDR2 FQNNGV come from the germline V gene. The CDR3 reads CASRTAGAQETQYF. The CDR3 nucleotides are TGTGCCAGCAGGACAGCGGGGGCGCAAGAGACCCAGTACTTC.

This chain links TRBV2 with TRBJ2-5; the match to TRBD1 covers 9 bases. In germline, CDR1 is SNHLY, CDR2 FYNNEI. CDR3 length equals 15 residues. V lost 4 bases to trimming and J lost 5 bases; unmatched junction nucleotides: 8. CDR3 sequence reads: CASSARDRVGETQYF. The CDR3 DNA reads as TGTGCCAGCAGTGCCCGGGACAGGGTGGGTGAGACCCAGTACTTC.

This chain uses TRBV10-1 with TRBJ1-2; 10 bases fit TRBD1. The junction had 3 bases not matched to a gene; V was cut back by 4 bases and J by 7 bases. Germline CDR1 reads WNHNN; CDR2 reads SYGVQD (reference sequence). The CDR3 spans 13 residues. CDR3 region: CASSVDRGPGYTF. The DNA for the CDR3 is TGCGCCAGCAGTGTTGACAGGGGGCCTGGCTACACCTTC.

This chain uses TRBV14 with TRBJ1-5; D unclear. Germline CDR1 is SGHDN and CDR2 is FVKESK. CDR3 size: 13 residues. With 1 base removed from V and 11 bases from J, the gap between germline ends came to 12 bases. The DNA of the CDR3 is TGTGCCAGCAGCCAAGTGCGGGGAGGGACCCAGCATTTT. This gives the protein CASSQVRGGTQHF.

This sequence joins TRBV5-1 and TRBJ1-2; 10 nucleotides align to TRBD1. This CDR3 is 19 amino acids long. Germline CDR1 and CDR2: SGHRS and YFSETQ. V shed 0 bases, J shed 4 bases, and the junction held 15 bases outside the gene matches. DNA of the CDR3: TGCGCCAGCAGCTTGGCCTCCAACCCCTCGGGACAGGGGAGCTATGGCTACACCTTC. This codes for CASSLASNPSGQGSYGYTF. The entire variable domain, with the rest obtained from reference TRBV5-1 and TRBJ1-2, is as follows: KAGVTQTPRYLIKTRGQQVTLSCSPISGHRSVSWYQQTPGQGLQFLFEYFSETQRNKGNFPGRFSGRQFSNSRSEMNVSTLELGDSALYLCASSLASNPSGQGSYGYTFGSGTRLTVV.

This chain joins TRBV5-1 and TRBJ2-2; tentatively, D is TRBD1 (6 bases). Germline V CDR1 and CDR2: SGHRS, YFSETQ. Deletions cut 0 bases from V and 3 bases from J, with 9 bases between. The CDR3 is 15 amino acids. The DNA of the CDR3 is TGCGCCAGCAGCTTGGGAACAGGGTACACCGGGGAGCTGTTTTTT. Protein: CASSLGTGYTGELFF.

This chain links TRBV19 with TRBJ2-7, with D tentatively TRBD1 (6 bases). This CDR3 is 13 amino acids long. Germline loops: CDR1 LNHDA, CDR2 SQIVND (reference sequence). V dropped 6 bases and J dropped 2 bases, with 11 bases sitting between them. The CDR3 protein is CASRNGQTYEQYF. CDR3 nucleotides: TGTGCCAGTAGAAACGGACAGACCTACGAGCAGTACTTC. The full variable domain, in which reference TRBV19 and TRBJ2-7 provide the parts outside the CDR3, is DGGITQSPKYLFRKEGQNVTLSCEQNLNHDAMYWYRQDPGQGLRLIYYSQIVNDFQKGDIAEGYSVSREKKESFPLTVTSAQKNPTAFYLCASRNGQTYEQYFGPGTRLTVT.

The chain is built from TRBV10-3 and TRBJ1-6; D gene unclear. The CDR3 runs to 13 residues. In germline, CDR1 is ENHRY, CDR2 SYGVKD. V lost 1 base and J 8 bases, leaving 6 bases between the germline ends. The CDR3 reads CAISELSDSPLHF. CDR3 coding DNA: TGTGCCATCAGTGAGTTGTCTGATTCACCCCTCCACTTT.

With respect to this clone: The same CDR3 can be traced to other DNA sequences in this sample. V gene TRBV18 combines with J gene TRBJ1-4; D is undetermined. Germline V gives CDR1 KGHSH, CDR2 LQKENI. V was shortened by 0 bases and J by 6 bases, with 11 bases between the two germline ends. The CDR3 totals 15 residues. The CDR3 region has the DNA TGTGCCAGCTCACCACCGGCAGGCCTGGATGAAAAACTGTTTTTT. Protein product: CASSPPAGLDEKLFF.

V usage is TRBV12-3 or TRBV12-4 and J usage is TRBJ1-2; possibly TRBD1 for D (6 bases). This CDR3 region has 13 residues. The V gene lost 3 bases and the J gene lost 8 bases, with 13 bases spanning the gap. CDR3 DNA: TGTGCCAGCAGTTTTCTAGGACAGTACGGCTACACCTTC. Translation gives CASSFLGQYGYTF.

The chain links TRBV2 to TRBJ1-5; a weak D match, TRBD1 (6 bases). The germline gives CDR1 SNHLY, CDR2 FYNNEI. V shed 11 bases and J shed 6 bases, with 26 bases lying between them. The CDR3 contains 16 residues. For the CDR3, the DNA is TGTGCCTCCCAGTTTGGGGACACCGTGTTGGGTCAGCCCCAGCATTTT. Translation: CASQFGDTVLGQPQHF.

The CDR3 bases are TGCGCCAGCAGCTTGTGGGACAGGGTTACTGAAGCTTTCTTT. Protein sequence: CASSLWDRVTEAFF. The rearrangement joins TRBV5-1 to TRBJ1-1, with 9 bases aligning to TRBD1. The germline V gene encodes CDR1 SGHRS and CDR2 YFSETQ. The CDR3 covers 14 residues. V shed 1 base, J shed 5 bases, and the junction held 3 bases outside the gene matches.

This clone was observed once. This sequence joins TRBV14 and TRBJ1-1; weak D call: TRBD1 (5 bases). CDR3 length: 14 amino acids. From germline, CDR1 is SGHDN and CDR2 FVKESK. Deletions cut 1 base from V and 5 bases from J, with 11 bases between. The CDR3 loop is CASSQVRGRTEAFF. CDR3 nucleotides: TGTGCCAGCAGCCAAGTTAGGGGCCGGACTGAAGCTTTCTTT.

The sample holds one count of this clone. The genes are TRBV3-1 (or the pseudogene TRBV3-2) and TRBJ1-2; TRBD1 aligns across 9 bases. The germline gives CDR1 LGHDT, CDR2 YNNKEL (reference sequence). The V and J ends lost 4 bases and 0 bases, in that order; junction bases with no gene match: 3. CDR3 length: 15 residues. The CDR3 coding sequence is TGTGCCAGCAGCCCCGACAGGGGGGCTAACTATGGCTACACCTTC. Translation gives CASSPDRGANYGYTF.

The J gene is TRBJ2-5, the V gene TRBV2, with D hard to call. The CDR3 is made up of 13 amino acids. Looked up from germline, CDR1 is SNHLY and CDR2 is FYNNEI. With 4 bases removed from V and 1 base from J, the gap between germline ends came to 7 bases. CDR3 protein: CASSVLGQETQYF. CDR3 DNA sequence: TGTGCCAGCAGTGTTCTAGGCCAAGAGACCCAGTACTTC.

The sample holds one count of this clone. The chain combines TRBV9 with TRBJ2-1, with D maybe TRBD1 (5 bases). Germline assignment: CDR1 SGDLS and CDR2 YYNGEE. Trimming took 3 bases from V and 4 from J, leaving 17 bases between them. The CDR3 extends over 16 amino acids. The CDR3 is CASSGVWTSIYNEQFF. CDR3 coding DNA: TGTGCCAGCAGCGGAGTTTGGACATCGATTTACAATGAGCAGTTCTTC.

This clone was picked up one time. The chain joins TRBV4-1 to TRBJ2-5; TRBD2 matches 8 bases. Looked up from germline, CDR1 is MGHRA and CDR2 is YSYEKL. V was pared by 0 bases and J by 0 bases, with 12 bases of the junction left unmatched. The CDR3 runs to 19 residues. In DNA form, the CDR3 reads TGCGCCAGCAGCCAAGATCAGGTTGGAGGCGGGGGGTACCAAGAGACCCAGTACTTC. Its protein product is CASSQDQVGGGGYQETQYF.

This chain joins TRBV11-2 and TRBJ2-5; D remains ambiguous. Germline lookup yields CDR1 SGHAT and CDR2 FQNNGV. The V end was cut by 4 bases, the J end by 1 base, with 4 bases between. CDR3 length equals 12 residues. CDR3 sequence reads: CASSSLQETQYF. The DNA of the CDR3 is TGTGCCAGCAGCTCCCTCCAAGAGACCCAGTACTTC.

The rearrangement uses TRBV2 and TRBJ1-5; D may be TRBD1 (5 bases). Germline V gives CDR1 SNHLY, CDR2 FYNNEI. The V and J ends lost 6 bases and 5 bases respectively, with 23 bases between them. The CDR3 has 17 amino acids. The CDR3 DNA reads as TGTGCCAGCAGCCTTCTTTGGGGGGGTCATGACGATCAGCCCCAGCATTTT. It translates to CASSLLWGGHDDQPQHF.

The chain links TRBV10-1 to TRBJ2-5, with D perhaps TRBD2 (6 bases). The CDR3 has 15 amino acids. Germline V lookup: CDR1 WNHNN, CDR2 SYGVQD (reference sequence). Trimming removed 2 bases at V and 5 bases at J, with 15 bases between. The CDR3 sequence: CASSEGGNGGETQYF. CDR3 nucleotide sequence: TGCGCCAGCAGTGAGGGGGGAAACGGAGGGGAGACCCAGTACTTC.

V and J are TRBV5-5 and TRBJ2-7, with D unclear. CDR1 and CDR2 (germline): SGHKS, YYEKEE (reference sequence). The CDR3 consists of 14 residues. Between the trimmed V and J ends, which lost 6 bases and 7 bases, there was a span of 20 bases. DNA of the CDR3: TGTGCCAGCACCCTCTTCCCACCCCGGTTGGAGCAGTACTTC. Its protein is CASTLFPPRLEQYF. Complete variable domain (other parts from reference TRBV5-5 and TRBJ2-7): DAGVTQSPTHLIKTRGQQVTLRCSPISGHKSVSWYQQVLGQGPQFIFQYYEKEERGRGNFPDRFSARQFPNYSSELNVNALLLGDSALYLCASTLFPPRLEQYFGPGTRLTVT.

In its sample, this clone was seen a few times. The chain is built from TRBV7-2 and TRBJ2-7; a possible D gene is TRBD1 (6 bases). V lost 5 bases, J lost 2 bases, and 10 bases lay in between. Germline V CDR1 and CDR2: SGHTA, FQGNSA. The CDR3 sequence is 13 residues long. The CDR3 bases are TGTGCCAGCAGCCGCAGGGGAACCTACGAGCAGTACTTC. Translated, it gives CASSRRGTYEQYF.

J is TRBJ1-3 and V is TRBV6-5, with D unresolved. The V gene's germline CDR1 is MNHEY and CDR2 SVGAGI. This CDR3 contains 15 residues. Trimming pared 6 bases from V and 0 bases from J, leaving 12 bases between. CDR3 sequence (DNA): TGTGCCAGCAGCCGCGACATAAGCTCTGGAAACACCATATATTTT. Its protein is CASSRDISSGNTIYF.

The J gene is TRBJ2-5, the V gene TRBV6-5, with a possible D match to TRBD2 (5 bases). The CDR3 extends over 11 amino acids. Deletions cut 4 bases from V and 5 bases from J, with 5 bases between. The germline V gene encodes CDR1 MNHEY and CDR2 SVGAGI. CDR3 region: CASSSGETQYF. In DNA, the CDR3 is TGTGCCAGCAGTTCGGGGGAGACCCAGTACTTC.

The V call is TRBV24-1, the J call TRBJ2-1; TRBD2 might be the D (6 bases). This CDR3 region has 13 residues. V was pared by 9 bases and J by 2 bases, with 10 bases between. Germline loops: CDR1 KGHDR, CDR2 SFDVKD. DNA of the CDR3: TGTGCCACCGGGCGGGACCCCTACAATGAGCAGTTCTTC. This encodes CATGRDPYNEQFF.

This clone was observed once. As DNA, the CDR3 is TGTGCCATCAGTGAGTCGTCCGGGACAAACTACGAGCAGTACTTC. Its translation is CAISESSGTNYEQYF. This chain joins TRBV10-3 and TRBJ2-7; tentative D call: TRBD1 (6 bases). This CDR3 has 15 amino acids. CDR1 is ENHRY, CDR2 SYGVKD, per germline. Trimming shortened V by 0 bases and J by 3 bases, and 12 bases separated the two germline ends.

This sequence joins TRBV10-3 and TRBJ2-3, with TRBD2 as a possible D gene (6 bases). Trimming left V 0 bases short and J 0 bases short, with 7 bases between. The CDR3 contains 15 residues. Germline-derived CDR1 and CDR2 are ENHRY and SYGVKD. CDR3 region: CAISESSGSTDTQYF. The CDR3 nucleotides read TGTGCCATCAGTGAGTCTAGCGGAAGCACAGATACGCAGTATTTT.